This T cell receptor (beta chain) stems from a study of naive and memory T cell subsets. The germline CDR1 and CDR2 sequences are MNHNS and SASEGT. The CDR3 contains 16 residues. The V end lost 6 bases, the J end lost 0 bases, and 12 bases lay between the germline ends. This clonotype was recorded a few times. Both TRBC1 and TRBC2 were covered by a beta constant-region primer of two equimolar oligonucleotides. TCRdb itself ran the UMI-ligation and nested PCR reads through MiXCR, one entry per CDR3 protein. The sample lists more than 35,000 distinct CDR3 sequences; 10% to 15% were seen once. This chain connects TRBV6-1 to TRBJ2-6, with a tentative D call TRBD1 (5 bases). This TCR was recovered from a human donor in good health. The specimen sequenced was effector memory CD4+ T cells from blood. Stated subset: effector memory, CD45RA- CD27-. CDR3 sequence: CASSSRTSSGANVLTF. Here the CDR3 DNA reads TGTGCCAGCAGCTCAAGGACAAGCTCTGGGGCCAACGTCCTGACTTTC.